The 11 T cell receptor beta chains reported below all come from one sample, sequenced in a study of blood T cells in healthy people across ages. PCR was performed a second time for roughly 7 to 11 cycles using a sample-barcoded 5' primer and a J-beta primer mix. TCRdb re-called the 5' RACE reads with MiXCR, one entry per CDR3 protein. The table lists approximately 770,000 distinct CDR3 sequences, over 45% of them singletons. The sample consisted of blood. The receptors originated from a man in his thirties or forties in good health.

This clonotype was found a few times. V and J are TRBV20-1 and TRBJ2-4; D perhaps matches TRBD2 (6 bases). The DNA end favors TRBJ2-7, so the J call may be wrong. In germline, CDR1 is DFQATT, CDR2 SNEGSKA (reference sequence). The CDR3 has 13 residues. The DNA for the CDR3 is TGCAGTGCTCCCAGGGAGGATCGCTTCGAGCAGTACTTC. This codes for CSAPREDRFEQYF.

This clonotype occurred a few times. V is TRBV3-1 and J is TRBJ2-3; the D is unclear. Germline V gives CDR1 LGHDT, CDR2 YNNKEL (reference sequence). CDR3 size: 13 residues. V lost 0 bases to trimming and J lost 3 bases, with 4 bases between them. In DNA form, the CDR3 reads TGTGCCAGCAGCCAAGATCGGACAGATACGCAGTATTTT. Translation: CASSQDRTDTQYF.

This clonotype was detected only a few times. CDR3 amino acids: CASSLQRELYF. The DNA of the CDR3 is TGCGCCAGCAGCTTACAGCGGGAGCTGTACTTC. This chain links TRBV5-1 with TRBJ2-5; 8 positions agree with TRBD2. CDR1 and CDR2 from the germline V gene are SGHRS and YFSETQ. The CDR3 is made up of 11 amino acids. Germline trimming cut 2 bases from V and 13 bases from J; bases unmatched to any gene: 4.

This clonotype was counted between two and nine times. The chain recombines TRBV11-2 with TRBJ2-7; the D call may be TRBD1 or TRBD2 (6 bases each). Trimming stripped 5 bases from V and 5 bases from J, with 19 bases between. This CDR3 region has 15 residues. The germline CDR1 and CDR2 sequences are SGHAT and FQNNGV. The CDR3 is CASSTGTGASHEQYF. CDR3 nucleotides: TGTGCCAGCAGCACAGGGACTGGGGCGTCCCACGAGCAGTACTTC.

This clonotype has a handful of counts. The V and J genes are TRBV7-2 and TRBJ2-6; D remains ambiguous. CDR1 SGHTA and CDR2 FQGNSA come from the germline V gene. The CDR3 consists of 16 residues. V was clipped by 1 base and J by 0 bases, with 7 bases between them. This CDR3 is CASSLVPDSGANVLTF. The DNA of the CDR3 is TGTGCCAGCAGCTTAGTTCCAGACTCTGGGGCCAACGTCCTGACTTTC.

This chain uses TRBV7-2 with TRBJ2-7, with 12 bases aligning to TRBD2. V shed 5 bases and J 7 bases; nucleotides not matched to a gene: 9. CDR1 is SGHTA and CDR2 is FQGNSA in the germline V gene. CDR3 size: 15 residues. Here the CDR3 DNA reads TGTGCCAGCAGCGCAGCCACTAGCGGGGGGAGGGAGCAGTACTTC. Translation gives CASSAATSGGREQYF. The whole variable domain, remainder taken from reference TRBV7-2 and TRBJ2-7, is GAGVSQSPSNKVTEKGKDVELRCDPISGHTALYWYRQSLGQGLEFLIYFQGNSAPDKSGLPSDRFSAERTGGSVSTLTIQRTQQEDSAVYLCASSAATSGGREQYFGPGTRLTVT.

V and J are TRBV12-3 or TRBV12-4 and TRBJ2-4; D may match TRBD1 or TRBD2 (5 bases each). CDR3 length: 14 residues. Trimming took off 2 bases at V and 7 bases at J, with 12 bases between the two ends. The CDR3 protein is CASSLFLGDNIQYF. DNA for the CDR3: TGTGCCAGCAGTTTATTCCTGGGGGATAACATTCAGTACTTC.

The CDR3 bases are TGTGCCAGCAGCTCCGTGGGACAGGGGGCGATGGACTATGGCTACACCTTC. Encoded protein: CASSSVGQGAMDYGYTF. The chain recombines TRBV7-8 with TRBJ1-2; 12 bases align to TRBD1. Looked up from germline, CDR1 is SGHVS and CDR2 is FQNEAQ. This CDR3 comprises 17 residues. V lost 4 bases, J lost 3 bases, and 9 bases stayed unmatched.

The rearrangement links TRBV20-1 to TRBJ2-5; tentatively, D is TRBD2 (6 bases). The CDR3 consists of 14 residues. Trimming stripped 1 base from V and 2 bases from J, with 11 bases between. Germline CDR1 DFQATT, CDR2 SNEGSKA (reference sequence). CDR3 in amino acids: CSARGWRAQETQYF. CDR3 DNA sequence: TGCAGTGCTAGAGGGTGGAGGGCACAAGAGACCCAGTACTTC.

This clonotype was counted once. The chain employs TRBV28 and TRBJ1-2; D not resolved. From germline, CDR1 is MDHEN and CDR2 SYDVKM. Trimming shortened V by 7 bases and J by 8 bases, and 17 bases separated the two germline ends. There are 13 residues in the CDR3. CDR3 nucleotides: TGTGCCAGCACACCCCCGGGAGCGAGGGGCTACACCTTC. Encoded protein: CASTPPGARGYTF.

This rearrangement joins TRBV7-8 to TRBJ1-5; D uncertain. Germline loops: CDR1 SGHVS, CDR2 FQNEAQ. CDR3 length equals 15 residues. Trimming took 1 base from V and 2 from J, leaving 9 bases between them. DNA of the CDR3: TGTGCCAGCAGCTTAGGGTGGTCTGGCAATCAGCCCCAGCATTTT. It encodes CASSLGWSGNQPQHF.